This T cell receptor (beta chain) was captured in a study of cytomegalovirus exposure and HLA in healthy donors. Study overall: As released early, the data held 70 million to 95 million unique TCRs from HLA-typed donors.

At sampling all donors were nominally healthy, likely with unrecorded immune exposures. A multiplex PCR was run with 60 Vbeta primers and 13 Jbeta primers. Profiling relied on immunoSEQ multiplex PCR, and the TCRdb table lists in-frame clones only, not all of them. The sample lists about 190,000 clones, roughly 80% occurring once. This CDR3 is 16 amino acids long. The germline gives CDR1 SGHNT, CDR2 YYREEE (reference sequence). Trimming cost V 0 bases and J 6 bases, with 17 bases left between them. This clone was detected once. Its antigen remains unknown. General observations from the study: Researchers counted around 180 TCR beta chains as cytomegalovirus-associated.

The sequence came from a man aged 40-49 years in good health and CMV-seropositive. The sequencing sample was made of PBMCs. The chain has TRBV5-4 and TRBJ2-3; TRBD2 is a possible D gene (6 bases). CDR3 loop: CASSLAGRGGLDTQYF. The CDR3, as DNA: TGTGCCAGCAGCTTGGCCGGGCGGGGAGGTCTGGATACGCAGTATTTT.